This T cell receptor (beta chain) was recovered during a study of blood T cell repertoires in COVID-19. At the level of the study: Nucleic acid was either cDNA or gDNA, and it came from T cells, B-cell-depleted T cells, or PBMCs.

V was clipped by 1 base and J by 0 bases, with 7 bases between them. CDR3 length: 14 residues. CDR1 is LGHNT, CDR2 FRNRAP, per germline. Sequenced by immunoSEQ multiplex PCR; TCRdb stores in-frame clones only, minus some. Of more than 85,000 clones listed, 87% are singletons. Sequencing was done on a sample of peripheral blood. The TCR was taken from a man in his forties or fifties with active COVID-19. V gene TRBV12-5 combines with J gene TRBJ2-7; TRBD1 might be the D (5 bases). The CDR3 coding sequence is TGTGCTAGTGGTTTGGAAGACAGCTCCTACGAGCAGTACTTC. Protein sequence: CASGLEDSSYEQYF.